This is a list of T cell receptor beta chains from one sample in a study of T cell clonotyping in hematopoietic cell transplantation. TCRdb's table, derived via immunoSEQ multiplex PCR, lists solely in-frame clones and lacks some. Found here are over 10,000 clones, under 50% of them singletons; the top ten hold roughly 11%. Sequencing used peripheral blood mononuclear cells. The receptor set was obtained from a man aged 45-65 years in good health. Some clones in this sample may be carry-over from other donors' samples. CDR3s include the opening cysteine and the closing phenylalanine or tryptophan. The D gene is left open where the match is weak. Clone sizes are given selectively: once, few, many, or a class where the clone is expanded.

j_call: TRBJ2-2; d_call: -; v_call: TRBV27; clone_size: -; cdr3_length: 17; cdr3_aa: CASSLSVGPLNTGELFF; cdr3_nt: TGTGCCAGCAGTTTAAGTGTCGGCCCATTGAACACCGGGGAGCTGTTTTTT
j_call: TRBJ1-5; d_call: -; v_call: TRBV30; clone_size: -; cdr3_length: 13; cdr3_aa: CAWSGSNNQPQHF; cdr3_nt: TGTGCCTGGAGCGGGTCAAATAATCAGCCCCAGCATTTT
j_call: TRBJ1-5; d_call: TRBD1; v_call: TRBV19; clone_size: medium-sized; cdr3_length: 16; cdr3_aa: CASSTGTVYGNQPQHF; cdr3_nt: TGTGCCAGTAGTACCGGGACAGTTTATGGCAATCAGCCCCAGCATTTT
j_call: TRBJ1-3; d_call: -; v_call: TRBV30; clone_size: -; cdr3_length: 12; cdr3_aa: CASQGSGNTIYF; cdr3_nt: TGTGCTTCCCAGGGCTCCGGAAACACCATATATTTT
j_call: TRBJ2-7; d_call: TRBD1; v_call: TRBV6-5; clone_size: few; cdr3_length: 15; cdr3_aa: CASRAPGQGKYEQYF; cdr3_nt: TGTGCCAGCAGGGCCCCGGGACAGGGGAAGTACGAGCAGTACTTC
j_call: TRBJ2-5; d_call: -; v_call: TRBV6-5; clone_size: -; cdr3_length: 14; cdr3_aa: CASSYNTPGETQYF; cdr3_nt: TGTGCCAGCAGTTACAATACCCCGGGGGAGACCCAGTACTTC
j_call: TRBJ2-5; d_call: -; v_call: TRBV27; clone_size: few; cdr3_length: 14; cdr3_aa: CASSLFPLYGEQYF; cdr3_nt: TGTGCCAGCAGTTTATTTCCCTTATATGGGGAGCAGTACTTC
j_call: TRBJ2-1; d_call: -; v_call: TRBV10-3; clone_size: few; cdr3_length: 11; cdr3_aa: CAISELNEQFF; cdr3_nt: TGTGCCATCAGTGAGTTGAATGAGCAGTTCTTC
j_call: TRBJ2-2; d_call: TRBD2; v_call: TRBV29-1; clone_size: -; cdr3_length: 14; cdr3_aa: CSVHSGRDTGELFF; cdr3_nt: TGCAGCGTTCATAGCGGGAGGGACACCGGGGAGCTGTTTTTT
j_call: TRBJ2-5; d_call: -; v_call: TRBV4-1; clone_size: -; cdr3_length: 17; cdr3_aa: CASSQGEVTPLTETQYF; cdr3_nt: TGCGCCAGCAGCCAAGGGGAGGTAACCCCCCTAACGGAGACCCAGTACTTC
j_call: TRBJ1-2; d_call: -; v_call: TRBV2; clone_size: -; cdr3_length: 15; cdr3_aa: CASSVAVMPPRGYTF; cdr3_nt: TGTGCCAGCAGTGTAGCGGTTATGCCCCCAAGAGGCTACACCTTC
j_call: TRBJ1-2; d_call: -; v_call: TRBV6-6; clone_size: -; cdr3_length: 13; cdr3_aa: CACSLTRTDGYTF; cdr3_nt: TGTGCCTGCAGCCTGACCCGGACGGATGGCTACACCTTC
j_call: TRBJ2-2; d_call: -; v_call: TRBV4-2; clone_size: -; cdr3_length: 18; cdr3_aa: CASSQEVGGTLPTGELFF; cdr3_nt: TGTGCCAGCAGCCAAGAAGTCGGCGGGACCCTTCCCACCGGGGAGCTGTTTTTT
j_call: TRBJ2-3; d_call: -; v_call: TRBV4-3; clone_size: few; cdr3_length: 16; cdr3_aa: CASSQDLRITTDTQYF; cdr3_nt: TGCGCCAGCAGCCAAGATCTGCGGATTACCACAGATACGCAGTATTTT
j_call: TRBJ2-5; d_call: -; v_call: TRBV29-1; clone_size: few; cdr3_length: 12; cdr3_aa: CSVNAGRETQYF; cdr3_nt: TGCAGCGTTAACGCGGGCCGGGAGACCCAGTACTTC
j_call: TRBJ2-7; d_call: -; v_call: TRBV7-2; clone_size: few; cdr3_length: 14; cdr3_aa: CASSLGGTPYEQYF; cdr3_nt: TGTGCCAGCAGCTTAGGCGGAACCCCCTACGAGCAGTACTTC
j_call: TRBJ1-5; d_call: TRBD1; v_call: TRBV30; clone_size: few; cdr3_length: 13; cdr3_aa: CAWGQGEDQPQHF; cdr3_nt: TGTGCCTGGGGACAGGGCGAGGATCAGCCCCAGCATTTT
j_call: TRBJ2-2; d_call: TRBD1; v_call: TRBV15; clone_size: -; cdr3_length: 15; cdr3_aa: CATSRPGQLVGELFF; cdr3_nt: TGTGCCACCAGCAGGCCGGGACAGTTGGTCGGGGAGCTGTTTTTT
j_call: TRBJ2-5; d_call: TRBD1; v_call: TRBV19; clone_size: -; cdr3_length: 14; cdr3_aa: CATRTGTGEETQYF; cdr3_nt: TGTGCCACTCGCACCGGGACAGGGGAAGAGACCCAGTACTTC
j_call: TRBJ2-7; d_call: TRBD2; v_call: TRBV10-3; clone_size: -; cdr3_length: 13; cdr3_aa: CAIRGTMIYEQYF; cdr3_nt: TGTGCCATCAGAGGGACTATGATCTACGAGCAGTACTTC
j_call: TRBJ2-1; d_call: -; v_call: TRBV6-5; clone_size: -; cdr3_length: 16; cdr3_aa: CASSYLRGGTYNEQFF; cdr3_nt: TGTGCCAGCAGTTACTTGCGCGGCGGTACCTACAATGAGCAGTTCTTC
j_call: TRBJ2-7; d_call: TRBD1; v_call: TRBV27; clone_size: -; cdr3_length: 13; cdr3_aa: CASSLGTAGEQYF; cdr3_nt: TGTGCCAGCAGTTTAGGGACAGCAGGCGAGCAGTACTTC
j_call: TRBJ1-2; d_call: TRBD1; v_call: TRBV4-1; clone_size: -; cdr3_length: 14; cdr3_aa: CASSHSTGGWGYTF; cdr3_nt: TGCGCCAGCAGCCACTCAACAGGGGGCTGGGGCTACACCTTC
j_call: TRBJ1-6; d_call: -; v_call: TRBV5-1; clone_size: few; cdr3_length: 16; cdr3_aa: CASSLAGSLGGSPLHF; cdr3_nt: TGCGCCAGCAGCTTGGCCGGTAGTCTGGGAGGTTCACCCCTCCACTTT
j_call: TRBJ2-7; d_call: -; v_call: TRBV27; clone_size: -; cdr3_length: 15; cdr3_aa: CASRSSAGPFYEQYF; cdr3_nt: TGTGCCAGCCGTTCCTCGGCAGGGCCCTTTTACGAGCAGTACTTC
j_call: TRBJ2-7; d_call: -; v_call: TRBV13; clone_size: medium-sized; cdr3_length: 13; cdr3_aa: CASSPTDSYEQYF; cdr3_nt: TGTGCCAGCAGCCCGACGGATTCCTACGAGCAGTACTTC
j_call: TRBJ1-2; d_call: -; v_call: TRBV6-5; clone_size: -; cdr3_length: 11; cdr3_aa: CASRTNYGYTF; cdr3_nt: TGTGCCAGCAGGACAAACTATGGCTACACCTTC
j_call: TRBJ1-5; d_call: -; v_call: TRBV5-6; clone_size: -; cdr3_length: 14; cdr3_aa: CASAYQGAHQPQHF; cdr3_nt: TGTGCCAGCGCTTACCAGGGAGCTCATCAGCCCCAGCATTTT
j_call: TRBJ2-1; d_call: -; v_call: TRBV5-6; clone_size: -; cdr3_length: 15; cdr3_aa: CASSLGETTYNEQFF; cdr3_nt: TGTGCCAGCAGCTTGGGGGAGACTACTTACAATGAGCAGTTCTTC
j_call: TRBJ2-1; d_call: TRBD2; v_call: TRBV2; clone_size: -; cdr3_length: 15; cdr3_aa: CASTQTSGTNNEQFF; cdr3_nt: TGTGCCAGCACCCAGACTAGCGGGACTAACAATGAGCAGTTCTTC
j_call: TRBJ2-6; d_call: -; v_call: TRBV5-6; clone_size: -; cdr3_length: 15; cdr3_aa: CASSLGGSGANVLTF; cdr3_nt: TGTGCCAGCAGCTTGGGGGGGTCTGGGGCCAACGTCCTGACTTTC
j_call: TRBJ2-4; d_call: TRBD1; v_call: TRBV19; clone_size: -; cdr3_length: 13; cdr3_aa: CASMANDRVIPYF; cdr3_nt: TGTGCCAGTATGGCAAATGACAGGGTTATCCCGTACTTC
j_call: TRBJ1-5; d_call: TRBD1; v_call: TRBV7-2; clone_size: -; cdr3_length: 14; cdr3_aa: CASSFRGAGQPQHF; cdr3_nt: TGTGCCAGCAGCTTCAGGGGGGCCGGTCAGCCCCAGCATTTT
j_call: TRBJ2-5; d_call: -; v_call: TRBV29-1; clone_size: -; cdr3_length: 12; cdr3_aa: CSAEDRQETQYF; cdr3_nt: TGCAGCGCCGAAGACAGGCAAGAGACCCAGTACTTC
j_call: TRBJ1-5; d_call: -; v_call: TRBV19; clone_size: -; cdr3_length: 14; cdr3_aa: CASNKGHTLQPQHF; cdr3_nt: TGTGCCAGTAATAAGGGACACACACTACAGCCCCAGCATTTT
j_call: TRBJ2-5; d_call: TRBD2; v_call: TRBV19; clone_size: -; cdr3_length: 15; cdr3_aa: CASSLSREGLGTQYF; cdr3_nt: TGTGCCAGTAGTCTTTCCCGGGAGGGCCTGGGGACCCAGTACTTC
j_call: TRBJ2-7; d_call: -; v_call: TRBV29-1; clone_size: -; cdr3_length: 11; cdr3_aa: CSVFLGYEQYF; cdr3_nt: TGCAGCGTTTTTCTAGGCTACGAGCAGTACTTC
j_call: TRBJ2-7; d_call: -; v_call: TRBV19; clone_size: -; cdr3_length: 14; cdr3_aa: CASSYSGVAYEQYF; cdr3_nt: TGTGCCAGTAGTTATTCCGGGGTCGCCTACGAGCAGTACTTC
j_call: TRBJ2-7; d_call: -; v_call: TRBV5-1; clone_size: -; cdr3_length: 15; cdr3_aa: CASSLGWDFGYEQYF; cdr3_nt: TGCGCCAGCAGCTTGGGGTGGGACTTCGGGTACGAGCAGTACTTC
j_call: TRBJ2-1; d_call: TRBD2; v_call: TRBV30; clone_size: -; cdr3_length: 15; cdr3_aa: CAWRILAGGGNEQFF; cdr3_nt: TGTGCCTGGAGAATCCTAGCGGGGGGGGGAAATGAGCAGTTCTTC
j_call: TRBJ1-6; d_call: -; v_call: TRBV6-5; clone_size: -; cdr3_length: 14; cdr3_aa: CASRKDRSNSPLHF; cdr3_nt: TGTGCCAGCAGGAAGGACAGATCAAATTCACCCCTCCACTTT
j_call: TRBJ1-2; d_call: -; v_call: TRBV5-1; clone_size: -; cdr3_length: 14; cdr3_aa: CASSLGQGHYGYTF; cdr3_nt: TGCGCCAGCAGCTTGGGTCAGGGGCACTATGGCTACACCTTC
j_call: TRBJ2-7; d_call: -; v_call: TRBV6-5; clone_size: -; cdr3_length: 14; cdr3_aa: CASSYSPFGDEQYF; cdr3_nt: TGTGCCAGCAGTTACTCACCATTTGGGGACGAGCAGTACTTC
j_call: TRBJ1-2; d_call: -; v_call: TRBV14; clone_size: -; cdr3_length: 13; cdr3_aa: CASSLGKNYGYTF; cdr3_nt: TGTGCCAGCAGCCTGGGAAAGAACTATGGCTACACCTTC
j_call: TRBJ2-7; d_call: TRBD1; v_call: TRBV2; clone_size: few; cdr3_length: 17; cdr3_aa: CASSDFSSGQGLNEQYF; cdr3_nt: TGTGCCAGCAGTGATTTTTCGTCGGGACAGGGGCTGAACGAGCAGTACTTC
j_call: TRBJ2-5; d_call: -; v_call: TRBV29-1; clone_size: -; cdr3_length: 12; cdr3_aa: CLALSGEETQYF; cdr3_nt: TGCCTGGCATTATCCGGGGAAGAGACCCAGTACTTC
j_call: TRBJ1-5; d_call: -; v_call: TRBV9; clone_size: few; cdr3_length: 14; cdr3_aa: CASSLMDGNQPQHF; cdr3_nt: TGTGCCAGCAGTCTCATGGATGGCAATCAGCCCCAGCATTTT
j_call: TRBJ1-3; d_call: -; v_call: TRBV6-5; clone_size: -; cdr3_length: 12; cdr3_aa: CASSRPENTIYF; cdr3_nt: TGTGCCAGCAGTCGCCCTGAAAACACCATATATTTT
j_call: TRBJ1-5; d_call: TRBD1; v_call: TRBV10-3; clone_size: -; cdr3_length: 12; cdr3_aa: CATQGAGQPQHF; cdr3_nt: TGTGCCACTCAGGGGGCGGGTCAGCCCCAGCATTTT
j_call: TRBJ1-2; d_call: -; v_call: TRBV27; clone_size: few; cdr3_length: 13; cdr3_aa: CASSLWSGSGYTF; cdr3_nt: TGTGCCAGCAGTTTATGGTCAGGGAGTGGCTACACCTTC
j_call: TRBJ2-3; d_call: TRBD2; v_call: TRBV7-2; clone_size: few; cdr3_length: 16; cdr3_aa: CASSFQSGGSADTQYF; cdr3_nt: TGTGCCAGCAGCTTTCAAAGCGGCGGGAGTGCAGATACGCAGTATTTT
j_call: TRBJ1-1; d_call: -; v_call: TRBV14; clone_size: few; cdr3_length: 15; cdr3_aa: CASSQVYKYGNEAFF; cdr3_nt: TGTGCCAGCAGCCAAGTATACAAGTACGGAAATGAAGCTTTCTTT
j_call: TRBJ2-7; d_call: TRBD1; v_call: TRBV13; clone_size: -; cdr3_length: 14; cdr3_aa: CASSSGTGTHEQYF; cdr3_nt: TGTGCCAGCAGCTCCGGGACAGGGACCCACGAGCAGTACTTC
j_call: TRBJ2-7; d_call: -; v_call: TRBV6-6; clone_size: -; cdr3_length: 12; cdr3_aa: CASSYSYGEQYF; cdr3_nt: TGTGCCAGCAGTTACTCCTACGGGGAGCAGTACTTC
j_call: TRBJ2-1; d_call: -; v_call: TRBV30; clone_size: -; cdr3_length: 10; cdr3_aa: CAFAWGEQFF; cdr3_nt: TGTGCCTTCGCTTGGGGTGAGCAGTTCTTC
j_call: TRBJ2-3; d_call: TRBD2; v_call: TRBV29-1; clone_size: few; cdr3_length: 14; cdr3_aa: CSAERGAATDTQYF; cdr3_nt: TGCAGCGCTGAGCGGGGGGCTGCCACAGATACGCAGTATTTT
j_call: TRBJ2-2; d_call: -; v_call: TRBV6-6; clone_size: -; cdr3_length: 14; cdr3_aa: CASSYWQGTGELFF; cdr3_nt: TGTGCCAGCAGTTACTGGCAGGGAACCGGGGAGCTGTTTTTT
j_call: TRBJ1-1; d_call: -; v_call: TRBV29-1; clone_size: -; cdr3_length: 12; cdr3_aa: CSGLRENTEAFF; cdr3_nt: TGCAGCGGTCTCCGAGAGAACACTGAAGCTTTCTTT
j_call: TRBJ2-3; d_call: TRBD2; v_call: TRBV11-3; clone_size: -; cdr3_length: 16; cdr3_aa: CASSAQTSGVTDTQYF; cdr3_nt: TGTGCCAGCAGCGCACAGACTAGCGGGGTAACAGATACGCAGTATTTT